The clone carrying this T cell receptor beta chain was seen a few times. Its target is unknown. A quantitative 5'-RACE method, one with molecular barcodes, was used to make TCR beta libraries. Each CDR3 protein gets one entry after TCRdb re-called the 5' RACE reads with MiXCR. In the table there are more than 150,000 distinct CDR3 sequences, 11% of which are singletons. This specimen comes from a study of CD8 T cells in ankylosing spondylitis. Study-wide results and caveats: Reportedly, matched ankylosing spondylitis synovial fluid was significantly enriched for disease-linked clones. Disease-linked clones bore a CD8+ phenotype, appearing relatively rarely in peripheral blood.

The V gene's germline CDR1 is DFQATT and CDR2 SNEGSKA (reference sequence). The V and J ends lost 1 base and 8 bases, in that order; junction bases with no gene match: 9. The length of the CDR3 is 14 residues. The clonotype comes from a male donor with ankylosing spondylitis or in good health (not recorded which). Sequencing was done on a sample of blood, either unsorted or a sorted T cell fraction (not recorded which). The chain has TRBV20-1 and TRBJ2-3; 7 bases align to TRBD2. In nucleotides, the CDR3 is TGCAGTGCTAGAGGCCCAGCGGGATCGCGTACGCAGTATTTT. Its protein product is CSARGPAGSRTQYF.